These 7 T cell receptor beta chains came from one sample sequenced in a study of blood T cells in healthy people across ages. With a J-beta primer mix and a sample-barcoded 5' primer, a second PCR ran roughly 6 to 11 cycles. TCRdb fed the 5' RACE reads into MiXCR, producing one record per CDR3 protein. The data show about 650,000 distinct CDR3 sequences, around 32% seen once. The specimen sequenced was blood. These receptors were collected from an elderly woman in good health.

The rearrangement uses TRBV5-6 and TRBJ1-1, with 8 bases aligning to TRBD1. Germline loops: CDR1 SGHDT, CDR2 YYEEEE. The CDR3 covers 16 residues. The ends lost 0 bases at V and 1 base at J; junction bases unmatched: 5. CDR3 bases: TGTGCCAGCAGCTTGGCCCATGGACAGGGGAACACTGAAGCTTTCTTT. Encoded protein: CASSLAHGQGNTEAFF.

At least ten counts were recorded for this clonotype. The rearrangement links TRBV10-3 to TRBJ1-1; a possible D gene is TRBD1 (5 bases). Trimming shortened V by 7 bases and J by 1 base, and 10 bases separated the two germline ends. The CDR3 contains 13 residues. CDR1 is ENHRY, CDR2 SYGVKD, per germline. The DNA of the CDR3 is TGTGCCATCACGGGGGGAGGGAACACTGAAGCTTTCTTT. Protein: CAITGGGNTEAFF.

This clonotype occurred many times. The V call is TRBV5-1, the J call TRBJ2-1; tentative D call: TRBD2 (5 bases). Germline V CDR1 and CDR2: SGHRS, YFSETQ. This CDR3 has 14 residues. V lost 3 bases and J 3 bases, leaving 10 bases between the germline ends. CDR3 sequence reads: CASSSGLNYNEQFF. Here the CDR3 DNA reads TGCGCCAGCAGCTCAGGACTGAACTACAATGAGCAGTTCTTC.

The J gene is TRBJ2-3, the V gene TRBV29-1; 8 bases align to TRBD1. V was clipped by 3 bases and J by 3 bases; unmatched bases: 11. The germline V gene encodes CDR1 SQVTM and CDR2 ANQGSEA. There are 16 residues in the CDR3. CDR3 DNA sequence: TGCAGCGTTGATAGGGCCCAGGGGGCGCGGACAGATACGCAGTATTTT. This encodes CSVDRAQGARTDTQYF.

The gene calls are TRBV7-2 and TRBJ2-6, with TRBD1 identical over 8 bases. Germline assignment: CDR1 SGHTA and CDR2 FQGNSA. This CDR3 contains 16 residues. The V and J ends lost 4 bases and 1 base, in that order; junction bases with no gene match: 3. This CDR3 reads CASSYQGASGANVLTF. The CDR3 nucleotides read TGTGCCAGCAGCTACCAGGGGGCGTCTGGGGCCAACGTCCTGACTTTC.

In its sample, this clonotype was seen a few times. The chain links TRBV7-9 to TRBJ1-1; D not resolved. The CDR3 runs to 15 residues. CDR1 and CDR2 from the germline V gene are SEHNR and FQNEAQ (reference sequence). The ends were cut back, 1 base at V and 2 bases at J, with 11 bases in the middle. CDR3 coding DNA: TGTGCCAGCAGCTTAGTCCGGCACCCAAACACTGAAGCTTTCTTT. It encodes CASSLVRHPNTEAFF. Full variable domain (missing parts from reference TRBV7-9 and TRBJ1-1): DTGVSQNPRHKITKRGQNVTFRCDPISEHNRLYWYRQTLGQGPEFLTYFQNEAQLEKSRLLSDRFSAERPKGSFSTLEIQRTEQGDSAMYLCASSLVRHPNTEAFFGQGTRLTVV.

In its sample, this clonotype was seen a few times. A much larger clone lies a single base off, so this may be a read error. V is TRBV29-1 and J is TRBJ2-5; 9 bases match TRBD1. Germline lookup yields CDR1 SQVTM and CDR2 ANQGSEA. V was clipped by 7 bases and J by 5 bases; unmatched bases: 5. This CDR3 is 12 amino acids long. CDR3 protein: CSGGDRVETQYF. In DNA, the CDR3 is TGCAGCGGTGGGGACAGGGTCGAGACCCAGTACTTC.